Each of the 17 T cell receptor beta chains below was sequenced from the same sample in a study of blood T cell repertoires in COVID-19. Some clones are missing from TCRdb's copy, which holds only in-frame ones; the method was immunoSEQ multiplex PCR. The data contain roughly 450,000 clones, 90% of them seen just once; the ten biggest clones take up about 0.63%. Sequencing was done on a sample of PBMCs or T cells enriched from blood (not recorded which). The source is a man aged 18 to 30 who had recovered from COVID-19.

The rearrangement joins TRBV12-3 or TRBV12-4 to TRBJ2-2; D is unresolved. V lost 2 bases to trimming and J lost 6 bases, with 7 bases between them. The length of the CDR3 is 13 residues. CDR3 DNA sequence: TGTGCCAGCAGTTTACGAGGTGCCGGGGAGCTGTTTTTT. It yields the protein CASSLRGAGELFF.

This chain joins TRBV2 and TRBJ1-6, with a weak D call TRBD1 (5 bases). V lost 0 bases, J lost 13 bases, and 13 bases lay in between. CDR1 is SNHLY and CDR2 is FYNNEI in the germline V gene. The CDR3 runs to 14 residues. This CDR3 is CASSEAGGAWPLHF. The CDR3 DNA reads TGTGCCAGCAGTGAAGCGGGGGGAGCATGGCCCCTCCACTTT.

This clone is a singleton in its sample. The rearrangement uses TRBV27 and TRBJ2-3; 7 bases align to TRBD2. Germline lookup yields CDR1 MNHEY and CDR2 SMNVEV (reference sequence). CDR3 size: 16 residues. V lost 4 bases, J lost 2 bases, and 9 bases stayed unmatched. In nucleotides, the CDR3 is TGTGCCAGCAGTTGGGCGGCTAGCGGTTACACAGATACGCAGTATTTT. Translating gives CASSWAASGYTDTQYF.

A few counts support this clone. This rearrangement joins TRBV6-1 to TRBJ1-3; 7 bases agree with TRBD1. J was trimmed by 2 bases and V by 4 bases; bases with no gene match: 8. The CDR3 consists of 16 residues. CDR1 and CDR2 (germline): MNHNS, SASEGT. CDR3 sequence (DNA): TGTGCCAGCAGTGCCAAACAGGGGACCGCTGGAAACACCATATATTTT. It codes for CASSAKQGTAGNTIYF.

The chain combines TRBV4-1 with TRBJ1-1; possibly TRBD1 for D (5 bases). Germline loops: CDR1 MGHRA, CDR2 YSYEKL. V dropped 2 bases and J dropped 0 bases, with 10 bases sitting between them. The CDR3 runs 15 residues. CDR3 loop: CASSQLLTVNTEAFF. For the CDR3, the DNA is TGCGCCAGCAGCCAACTACTGACAGTGAACACTGAAGCTTTCTTT.

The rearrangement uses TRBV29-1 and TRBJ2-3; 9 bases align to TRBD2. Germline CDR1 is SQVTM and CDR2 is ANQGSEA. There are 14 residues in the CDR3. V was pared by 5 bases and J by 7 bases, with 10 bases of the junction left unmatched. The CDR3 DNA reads TGCAGCGTTCGTTGGGAGCTAGCGGGAAATACGCAGTATTTT. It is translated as CSVRWELAGNTQYF.

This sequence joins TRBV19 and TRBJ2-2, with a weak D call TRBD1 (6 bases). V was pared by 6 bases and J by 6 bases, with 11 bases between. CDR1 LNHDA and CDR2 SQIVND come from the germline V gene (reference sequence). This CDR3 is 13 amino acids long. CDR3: CASRRTGSGELFF. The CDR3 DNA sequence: TGTGCCAGTAGGCGAACAGGGTCCGGGGAGCTGTTTTTT. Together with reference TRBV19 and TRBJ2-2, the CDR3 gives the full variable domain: DGGITQSPKYLFRKEGQNVTLSCEQNLNHDAMYWYRQDPGQGLRLIYYSQIVNDFQKGDIAEGYSVSREKKESFPLTVTSAQKNPTAFYLCASRRTGSGELFFGEGSRLTVL.

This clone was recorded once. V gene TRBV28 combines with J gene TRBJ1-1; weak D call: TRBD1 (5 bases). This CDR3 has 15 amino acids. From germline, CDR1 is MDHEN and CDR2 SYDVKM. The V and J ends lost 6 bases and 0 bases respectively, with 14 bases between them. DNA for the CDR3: TGTGCCAGCAGCTCCAGCGGGGGAATGAACACTGAAGCTTTCTTT. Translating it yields CASSSSGGMNTEAFF.

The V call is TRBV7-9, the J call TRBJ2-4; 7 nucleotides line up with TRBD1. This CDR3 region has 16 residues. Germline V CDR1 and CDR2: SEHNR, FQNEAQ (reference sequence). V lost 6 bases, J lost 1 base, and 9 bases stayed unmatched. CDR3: CASSISGQLAKNIQYF. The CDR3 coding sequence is TGTGCCAGCAGTATATCGGGACAGCTGGCCAAAAACATTCAGTACTTC. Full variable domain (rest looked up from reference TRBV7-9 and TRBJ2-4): DTGVSQNPRHKITKRGQNVTFRCDPISEHNRLYWYRQTLGQGPEFLTYFQNEAQLEKSRLLSDRFSAERPKGSFSTLEIQRTEQGDSAMYLCASSISGQLAKNIQYFGAGTRLSVL.

CDR3 coding DNA: TGTGCCAGCAGTGACCCCAGGAATGGAAACACCATATATTTT. It specifies CASSDPRNGNTIYF. This chain uses TRBV2 with TRBJ1-3; D not certain. Germline CDR1 reads SNHLY; CDR2 reads FYNNEI. V lost 3 bases and J 3 bases, leaving 9 bases between the germline ends. The CDR3 length is 14 residues.

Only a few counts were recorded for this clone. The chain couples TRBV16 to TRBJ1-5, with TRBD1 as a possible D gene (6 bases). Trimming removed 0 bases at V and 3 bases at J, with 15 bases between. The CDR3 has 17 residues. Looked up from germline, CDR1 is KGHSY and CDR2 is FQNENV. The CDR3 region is CASSQSLQGLYNQPQHF. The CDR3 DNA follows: TGTGCCAGCAGCCAATCCCTTCAGGGGCTTTACAATCAGCCCCAGCATTTT. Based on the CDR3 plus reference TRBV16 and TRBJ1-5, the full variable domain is GEEVAQTPKHLVRGEGQKAKLYCAPIKGHSYVFWYQQVLKNEFKFLISFQNENVFDETGMPKERFSAKCLPNSPCSLEIQATKLEDSAVYFCASSQSLQGLYNQPQHFGDGTRLSIL.

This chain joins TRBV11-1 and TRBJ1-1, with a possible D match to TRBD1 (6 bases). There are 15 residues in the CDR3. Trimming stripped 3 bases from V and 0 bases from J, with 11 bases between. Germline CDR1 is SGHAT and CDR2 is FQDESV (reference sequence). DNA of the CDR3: TGTGCCAGCAGCTTGGGGGGGCCAATGAACACTGAAGCTTTCTTT. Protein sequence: CASSLGGPMNTEAFF.

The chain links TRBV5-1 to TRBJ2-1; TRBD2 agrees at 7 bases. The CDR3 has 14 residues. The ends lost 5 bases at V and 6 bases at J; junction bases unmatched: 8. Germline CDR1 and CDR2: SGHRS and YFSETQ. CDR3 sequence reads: CASSRAGSINEQFF. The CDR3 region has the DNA TGCGCCAGCAGTCGAGCGGGGTCAATCAATGAGCAGTTCTTC.

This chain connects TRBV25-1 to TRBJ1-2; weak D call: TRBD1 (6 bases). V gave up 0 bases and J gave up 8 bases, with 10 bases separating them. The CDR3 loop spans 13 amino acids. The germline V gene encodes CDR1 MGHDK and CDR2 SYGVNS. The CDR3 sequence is CASSEYGRGGYTF. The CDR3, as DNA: TGTGCCAGCAGTGAATATGGCAGGGGAGGCTACACCTTC.

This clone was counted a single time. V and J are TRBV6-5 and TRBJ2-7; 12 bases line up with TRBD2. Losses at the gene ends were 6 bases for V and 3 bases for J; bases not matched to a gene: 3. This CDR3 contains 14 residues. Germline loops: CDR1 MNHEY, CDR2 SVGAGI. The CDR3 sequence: CASRATSGSYEQYF. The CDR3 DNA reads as TGTGCCAGCAGAGCGACTAGCGGGAGCTACGAGCAGTACTTC.

The CDR3 spells CASSEEGYQPQHF. In nucleotides, the CDR3 is TGTGCCAGCAGTGAAGAGGGGTATCAGCCCCAGCATTTT. This chain connects TRBV2 to TRBJ1-5; D perhaps matches TRBD1 (5 bases). Germline V CDR1 and CDR2: SNHLY, FYNNEI. Between the trimmed V and J ends, which lost 1 base and 5 bases, there was a span of 6 bases. This CDR3 is 13 amino acids long.

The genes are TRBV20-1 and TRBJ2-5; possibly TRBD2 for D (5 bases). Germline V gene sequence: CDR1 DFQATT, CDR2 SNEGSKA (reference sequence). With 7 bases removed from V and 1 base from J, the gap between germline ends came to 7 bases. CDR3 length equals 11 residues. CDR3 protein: CSVRGQETQYF. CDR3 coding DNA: TGCAGTGTCCGGGGCCAAGAGACCCAGTACTTC.